This T cell receptor (beta chain) appears in the sequencing data of a study of cytomegalovirus exposure and HLA in healthy donors. About the study: An earlier analysis found 95 million to 140 million unique TCR beta sequences from 150 million to 200 million T cells.

The PCR was carried out with 60 Vbeta primers and 13 Jbeta primers. The assay was immunoSEQ multiplex PCR, and TCRdb's table has in-frame clones only and misses some. Among 100,000 to 150,000 clones listed, roughly 72% were seen once. This CDR3 region has 16 residues. Germline V gene lookup returns CDR1 MNHNS and CDR2 SASEGT. The ends lost 4 bases at V and 1 base at J; junction bases unmatched: 6. This clone appeared a few times. The sequenced sample was PBMCs. This sequence originates from a male donor in good health and CMV-seronegative. This rearrangement joins TRBV6-1 to TRBJ2-3; 9 nucleotides line up with TRBD2. The CDR3 region is CASSGVLAGRTDTQYF. DNA of the CDR3: TGTGCCAGCAGTGGAGTACTAGCGGGTCGCACAGATACGCAGTATTTT.